Listed here are 20 T cell receptor beta chains from one sample, sequenced in a study of CXCR3-negative and CXCR3-positive naive CD8 T cells. Notes on the study in general: A higher hydrophobicity marked the TRB CDR3s of CXCR3-positive naive cells versus CXCR3-negative naive cells.

Their antigens are not known. The libraries of TRB cDNA were prepared using 5' RACE with UMI labels. One entry per CDR3 protein, without DNA, is what TCRdb gives after re-calling the 5' RACE reads. Its listing shows roughly 93,000 distinct CDR3 sequences. The sample consisted of naive CXCR3+ CD8+ T cells from blood. Subset denoted: CD45RO-CCR7+CD27+CD95- naive CD8+ T cells expressing CXCR3 (TNR3+). These receptors all come from a human donor in good health. Some clones in this sample may be carry-over from other donors' samples.

The chain employs TRBV14 and TRBJ2-7; without DNA, the TCRdb call of TRBD1 cannot be checked. The germline CDR1 and CDR2 sequences are SGHDN and FVKESK. CDR3 length equals 16 residues. This CDR3 is CASSQDLDRGLYEQYF.

The chain is built from TRBV29-1 and TRBJ1-2. Germline-derived CDR1 and CDR2 are SQVTM and ANQGSEA. This CDR3 region has 11 residues. CDR3 loop: CSAYKSGGYTF. Variable domain in full (rest from reference TRBV29-1 and TRBJ1-2): SAVISQKPSRDICQRGTSLTIQCQVDSQVTMMFWYRQQPGQSLTLIATANQGSEATYESGFVIDKFPISRPNLTFSTLTVSNMSPEDSSIYLCSAYKSGGYTFGSGTRLTVV.

The chain joins TRBV29-1 to TRBJ2-1; TCRdb outputs TRBD1, but without DNA this stays unchecked. Germline V gene lookup returns CDR1 SQVTM and CDR2 ANQGSEA. CDR3 length equals 11 residues. The chain's CDR3 is CSVEGGDEQYF.

This rearrangement joins TRBV6-2 or TRBV6-3 to TRBJ2-2; the D gene TCRdb calls, TRBD1, cannot be checked with no DNA. Germline-derived CDR1 and CDR2 are MNHEY and SVGEGT. The CDR3 runs 15 residues. The CDR3 loop reads CASSYSEPGTGELFF.

The chain is built from TRBV4-3 and TRBJ1-4. Germline assignment: CDR1 LGHNA and CDR2 YSLEER. The CDR3 has 20 amino acids. This CDR3 reads CASSQERTGLQTAANEKLFF.

V and J are TRBV7-9 and TRBJ1-2; TCRdb calls TRBD1, which cannot be checked without DNA. Germline CDR1 and CDR2: SEHNR and FQNEAQ (reference sequence). The CDR3 totals 17 residues. CDR3 residues: CASSAPTVGLTNYGYTF.

The chain recombines TRBV5-1 with TRBJ2-3. The germline V gene encodes CDR1 SGHRS and CDR2 YFSETQ. This CDR3 comprises 15 residues. The CDR3 protein is CASSLAGSGTDTQYF.

This rearrangement joins TRBV13 to TRBJ2-3; checking the TCRdb D call of TRBD1 is not possible without DNA. Germline V gene lookup returns CDR1 PRHDT and CDR2 FYEKMQ (reference sequence). The CDR3 loop spans 15 amino acids. The CDR3 is CASSSRTHSTDTQYF.

The chain is built from TRBV7-6 and TRBJ2-3; the D call from TCRdb, TRBD2, cannot be confirmed without DNA. The CDR3 length is 18 residues. Germline CDR1 SGHVS, CDR2 FNYEAQ. CDR3 in amino acids: CASSPRGGGSVPTDTQYF.

The V gene is TRBV29-1, the J gene TRBJ2-1; as DNA is missing, the TRBD2 call by TCRdb cannot be tested. Germline loops: CDR1 SQVTM, CDR2 ANQGSEA. The CDR3 has 12 amino acids. The CDR3 reads CSVVLAGGPQFF.

The V and J genes are TRBV28 and TRBJ2-1; TCRdb's D call, TRBD2, is unchecked because there is no DNA. CDR1 MDHEN and CDR2 SYDVKM come from the germline V gene. The CDR3 totals 15 residues. The CDR3 region is CASSFLAGTYNEQFF.

The chain recombines TRBV20-1 with TRBJ2-1; TCRdb gives TRBD2 as the D gene, but with no DNA this cannot be confirmed. From germline, CDR1 is DFQATT and CDR2 SNEGSKA (reference sequence). The CDR3 runs to 11 residues. This CDR3 is CSAPLLGEQFF.

The J gene is TRBJ1-1, the V gene TRBV5-4. The CDR3 has 14 amino acids. Per the germline V gene, CDR1 is SGHNT and CDR2 is YYREEE (reference sequence). CDR3 sequence reads: CASSEGRVRIEAFF.

V gene TRBV4-2 combines with J gene TRBJ2-1; TCRdb calls TRBD2, which cannot be checked without DNA. The CDR3 runs to 16 residues. From germline, CDR1 is LGHNA and CDR2 YNFKEQ. CDR3 amino acids: CASSQEGTSGYNEQFF.

The rearrangement joins TRBV13 to TRBJ2-7; TCRdb calls TRBD2, which cannot be checked without DNA. Germline assignment: CDR1 PRHDT and CDR2 FYEKMQ (reference sequence). The CDR3 sequence is 15 residues long. CDR3 in amino acids: CASSIQRGASYEQYF.

The rearrangement links TRBV6-5 to TRBJ2-5; TCRdb's D call, TRBD1, is unchecked because there is no DNA. Germline V gives CDR1 MNHEY, CDR2 SVGAGI. CDR3 size: 18 residues. CDR3 amino acids: CASSYIFRTGDFQETQYF.

The J gene is TRBJ2-3, the V gene TRBV7-6; lacking DNA, the TRBD1 call made by TCRdb goes unchecked. The germline gives CDR1 SGHVS, CDR2 FNYEAQ. The CDR3 spans 16 residues. CDR3: CASSQSIDRSTDTQYF.

The V and J genes are TRBV7-2 and TRBJ1-1. The CDR3 covers 13 residues. Germline lookup yields CDR1 SGHTA and CDR2 FQGNSA. The CDR3 is CASSLSGGTEALF.

The chain carries TRBV5-1 and TRBJ2-1; TCRdb lists TRBD1, though no DNA is available to test this call. This CDR3 region has 17 residues. Per the germline V gene, CDR1 is SGHRS and CDR2 is YFSETQ. This chain's CDR3 is CASSLEGAGSSYNEQFF.

The rearrangement uses TRBV28 and TRBJ2-1; TCRdb calls TRBD1, which cannot be checked without DNA. The CDR3 totals 13 residues. CDR1 and CDR2 (germline): MDHEN, SYDVKM. The CDR3 spells CASILGGEDEQFF.